Listed below are T cell receptor beta chains from one sample, sequenced in a study of radiotherapy plus CTLA-4 blockade in lung cancer. This table comes from immunoSEQ multiplex PCR, and its TCRdb copy is limited to in-frame clones, with some not included. Of about 95,000 clones in the sample, 83% were seen once. Material: peripheral blood, obtained from a patient treated with radiotherapy plus ipilimumab. The receptor set was obtained from a human donor with non-small cell lung cancer who had stable disease on radiotherapy plus ipilimumab. Both conserved end residues are part of each CDR3. D genes are given only for firm matches. Rows give clone size only sometimes, using once, few, many, or a class for an expanded clone.

size	V	J	D	DNA	CDR3
NA	TRBV27	TRBJ2-5	NA	TGTGCCAGCAGTTTAGACTGGGGCCAGGAGACCCAGTACTTC	CASSLDWGQETQYF
NA	TRBV10-1	TRBJ2-7	NA	TGCGCCAGCGGGGACCGAGGAGGGGAGCAGTACTTC	CASGDRGGEQYF
NA	TRBV2	TRBJ2-7	TRBD2	TGTGCCAACGAAGGACTAGCGGGGACCAACGAGCAGTACTTC	CANEGLAGTNEQYF
NA	TRBV2	TRBJ2-1	TRBD1	TGTGCCAGTCTGAGGGACAGGAGCCAAGGGAATGAGCAGTTCTTC	CASLRDRSQGNEQFF
NA	TRBV28	TRBJ2-5	NA	TGTGCCAGCAGTTTCCTAGGGAACCAAGAGACCCAGTACTTC	CASSFLGNQETQYF
NA	TRBV9	TRBJ2-1	TRBD2	TGTGCCAGCAGCGCCACAGGACTAGTGATAAGTAATGAGCAGTTCTTC	CASSATGLVISNEQFF
NA	TRBV7-3	TRBJ2-3	NA	TGTGCCAGCAGCCGGGGTAGGAGGGGAGATACGCAGTATTTT	CASSRGRRGDTQYF
NA	TRBV6-5	TRBJ2-7	NA	TGTGCCAGCAGGGCCACCAGGGTTTCCGAGCAGTACTTC	CASRATRVSEQYF
NA	TRBV5-1	TRBJ2-7	NA	TGCGCCAGAGAACCCCAACGAAGACAGGGAGGAACCTACGAGCAGTACTTC	CAREPQRRQGGTYEQYF
NA	TRBV6-5	TRBJ2-7	NA	TGTGCCAGCAGTTACTCGGGTGGCAGGGCTGCGCAGTACTTC	CASSYSGGRAAQYF
few	TRBV6-6	TRBJ2-1	TRBD2	TGTGCCAGCAGTTATCTAGCGGCCTACAATGAGCAGTTCTTC	CASSYLAAYNEQFF
NA	TRBV5-6	TRBJ2-1	NA	TGTGCCAGCAGTTTTCCGGGGCCGGGTGAGCAGTTCTTC	CASSFPGPGEQFF